The following is a TCR beta chain sequence with its context. No antigen is known for it. Trimming removed 6 bases at V and 5 bases at J, with 16 bases between. The CDR3 is made up of 14 amino acids. Germline V gene sequence: CDR1 SEHNR, CDR2 FQNEAQ (reference sequence). The data were produced by immunoSEQ multiplex PCR, yet TCRdb's version contains in-frame clones alone and is incomplete. The sample consists of 130,000 or so clones, 89% of them appearing once. The entry originates in a study of T cell responses to AZD1222 COVID-19 vaccine. Whole-study results and caveats: Compared with day 0, the breadth and depth of the Spike-specific TCR repertoire rose significantly after two doses of AZD1222. Donors, mostly white British, included more females; clonal diversity was possibly underestimated. The repertoires were collected only after the peak T cell response.

The sample consisted of peripheral blood, taken on day 0 of AZD1222 vaccination. The sequence came from an adult in good health. The chain uses TRBV7-9 and TRBJ1-1, with D possibly being TRBD1 (6 bases). CDR3 protein: CASSTEGDRTEAFF. The DNA for the CDR3 is TGTGCCAGCAGTACTGAGGGGGACCGTACTGAAGCTTTCTTT.